These 18 T cell receptor beta chains were sequenced from one sample in a study of CD8+CD57+ T cells in acquired aplastic anemia. Genomic DNA acted as the template from which TCR beta VDJ combination and CDR3 sequence profiling were carried out. TCRdb re-derived calls from the reads in MiXCR, one entry per CDR3 protein. The sample shows 260,000 or so distinct CDR3 sequences, more than 40% of them seen only once. Sequencing was done on patients that had shown CD8+CD57+ cell expansion by flow cytometry. The sample consisted of sorted CD4+, CD8+, or CD8+CD57+ T cells (not recorded which) from PBMCs. The receptors shown here come from a human donor with aplastic anemia.

The CDR3 nucleotides read TGTGCCAGCAGCCCGGGTTCGGGGACCGAGCAGTACTTC. It yields the protein CASSPGSGTEQYF. V usage is TRBV27 and J usage is TRBJ2-7; D is tentatively TRBD1 or TRBD2 (5 bases each). The CDR3 spans 13 residues. Germline values: CDR1 MNHEY, CDR2 SMNVEV (reference sequence). Trimming stripped 6 bases from V and 6 bases from J, with 15 bases between.

A note on this clonotype: An end of the junction differs from the germline gene, which may be a read error. The chain employs TRBV4-1 and TRBJ2-1, with 11 bases that match TRBD2. There are 16 residues in the CDR3. The germline V gene encodes CDR1 MGHRA and CDR2 YSYEKL. The CDR3 loop is CACSQTSGGSYNEQSF. As DNA, the CDR3 is TGCGCCTGCAGCCAAACTAGCGGGGGCTCCTACAATGAGCAGTCCTTC.

This clonotype was observed at least ten times. The DNA for the CDR3 is TGCAGCGTCGTAAAAAGCGGACTCGAGCAGTACTTC. Protein sequence: CSVVKSGLEQYF. The rearrangement uses TRBV29-1 and TRBJ2-7; TRBD2 is a possible D gene (5 bases). The CDR3 runs 12 residues. V lost 6 bases, J lost 6 bases, and 15 bases lay in between. Germline CDR1 is SQVTM and CDR2 is ANQGSEA.

Turning to this clonotype: In this CDR3 the conserved last residue, phenylalanine or tryptophan, is missing, so a read error is likely. The rearrangement links TRBV9 to TRBJ1-1, with D possibly TRBD1 on 5 matching bases. CDR3 length: 14 residues. Germline V CDR1 and CDR2: SGDLS, YYNGEE. V gave up 0 bases and J gave up 3 bases, with 9 bases separating them. CDR3 DNA sequence: TGTGCCAGCAGCGTAGCGGGAGGGGACACTGAAGCTTTCACT. This sequence encodes CASSVAGGDTEAFT.

The chain couples TRBV7-9 to TRBJ1-1; 7 nucleotides align to TRBD1. The CDR3 length is 14 residues. The junction had 5 bases not matched to a gene; V was cut back by 2 bases and J by 5 bases. Germline values: CDR1 SEHNR, CDR2 FQNEAQ (reference sequence). This chain's CDR3 is CASSLLRGRTEAFF. The CDR3 nucleotides read TGTGCCAGCAGCTTACTTAGGGGGCGGACTGAAGCTTTCTTT.

In this sample, this clonotype turned up many times. This chain uses TRBV15 with TRBJ2-5; 11 positions match TRBD1. CDR1 is LNHNV and CDR2 is YYDKDF in the germline V gene (reference sequence). The length of the CDR3 is 16 residues. The ends lost 1 base at V and 5 bases at J; junction bases unmatched: 6. The CDR3 sequence: CATSRVPGTGGETQYF. The CDR3 DNA reads as TGTGCCACCAGCAGAGTCCCCGGGACAGGGGGGGAGACCCAGTACTTC.

V and J are TRBV5-1 and TRBJ2-1; TRBD2 aligns across 7 bases. The CDR3 totals 15 residues. Germline loops: CDR1 SGHRS, CDR2 YFSETQ. The V segment lost 0 bases and the J segment 9 bases; nucleotides outside the gene matches: 9. As DNA, the CDR3 is TGCGCCAGCAGCTTGGGACCACAACCGGGAGGTGAGCAGTTCTTC. Translated: CASSLGPQPGGEQFF.

This clonotype was observed a few times. A much larger clone lies a single base off, so this may be a read error. The chain recombines TRBV7-9 with TRBJ2-5; 9 bases are shared with TRBD1. The V gene end was trimmed by 8 bases and the J gene end by 5 bases; junction bases not matched to a gene: 12. Germline loops: CDR1 SEHNR, CDR2 FQNEAQ (reference sequence). The CDR3 extends over 15 amino acids. The CDR3 loop is CASGEQQGARETQYF. Written as DNA, the CDR3 is TGTGCCAGCGGGGAACAACAGGGGGCGCGTGAGACCCAGTACTTC.

This clonotype was counted many times. This rearrangement joins TRBV29-1 to TRBJ2-1; D is possibly TRBD1 (6 bases). The CDR3 extends over 13 amino acids. The germline V gene has CDR1 SQVTM and CDR2 ANQGSEA. CDR3 sequence reads: CSEQGGLGHEQFF. In DNA, the CDR3 is TGCAGTGAACAGGGCGGGCTCGGACATGAGCAGTTCTTC.

This clonotype has a count of ten or more. The V gene is TRBV27, the J gene TRBJ1-2; D may be TRBD1 (5 bases). The CDR3 sequence is 12 residues long. From germline, CDR1 is MNHEY and CDR2 SMNVEV (reference sequence). The ends were cut back, 5 bases at V and 7 bases at J, with 11 bases in the middle. The CDR3 coding sequence is TGTGCCAGCAGTCCCACGAGGGGTGGCTACACCTTC. Encoded protein: CASSPTRGGYTF.

The chain joins TRBV7-8 to TRBJ1-1; tentative D call: TRBD1 (5 bases). There are 13 residues in the CDR3. CDR1 is SGHVS, CDR2 FQNEAQ, per germline. V lost 1 base and J lost 6, with 9 bases in between. The CDR3 sequence: CASSLGGLAEAFF. CDR3 coding DNA: TGTGCCAGCAGCTTAGGGGGCCTAGCTGAAGCTTTCTTT.

This clonotype has ten or more counts. The chain is built from TRBV20-1 and TRBJ1-1, with unresolved D. The CDR3 is 13 amino acids. Looked up from germline, CDR1 is DFQATT and CDR2 is SNEGSKA (reference sequence). V was shortened by 3 bases and J by 1 base, with 9 bases between the two germline ends. The CDR3 DNA reads as TGCAGTGCTAGGGAAGGTTGGAACACTGAAGCTTTCTTT. Translation gives CSAREGWNTEAFF.

The chain links TRBV10-1 to TRBJ2-1; D call uncertain. Germline CDR1 reads WNHNN; CDR2 reads SYGVQD (reference sequence). CDR3 length equals 14 residues. Trimming took off 5 bases at V and 0 bases at J, with 8 bases between the two ends. The CDR3, as DNA: TGCGCCAGCAGTCCCCAAACCTCCTACAATGAGCAGTTCTTC. This gives the protein CASSPQTSYNEQFF.

The V gene is TRBV11-2, the J gene TRBJ2-7; TRBD2 matches 7 bases. CDR1 SGHAT and CDR2 FQNNGV come from the germline V gene. This CDR3 region has 17 residues. Trimming cost V 7 bases and J 2 bases; bases outside gene matches: 17. CDR3: CASTPSRTGTKAYEQYF. CDR3 coding DNA: TGTGCCAGCACCCCCTCGAGAACCGGGACTAAGGCCTACGAGCAGTACTTC. The complete variable domain, with remaining parts taken from reference TRBV11-2 and TRBJ2-7, reads EAGVAQSPRYKIIEKRQSVAFWCNPISGHATLYWYQQILGQGPKLLIQFQNNGVVDDSQLPKDRFSAERLKGVDSTLKIQPAKLEDSAVYLCASTPSRTGTKAYEQYFGPGTRLTVT.

This clonotype showed up many times. V and J are TRBV7-9 and TRBJ1-5; 7 nucleotides match TRBD1. Trimming cost V 1 base and J 6 bases; bases outside gene matches: 3. CDR1 SEHNR and CDR2 FQNEAQ come from the germline V gene (reference sequence). This CDR3 is built from 14 residues. The chain's CDR3 is CASSLGQGPQPQHF. CDR3 nucleotides: TGTGCCAGCAGCTTAGGACAGGGTCCTCAGCCCCAGCATTTT.

This clonotype was picked up one time. V usage is TRBV20-1 and J usage is TRBJ2-7; maybe TRBD2 (6 bases). Germline V lookup: CDR1 DFQATT, CDR2 SNEGSKA (reference sequence). Trimming took 2 bases from V and 3 from J, leaving 11 bases between them. The CDR3 is 13 residues long. The CDR3 loop is CSARPGRNYEQYF. CDR3 sequence (DNA): TGCAGTGCTAGACCCGGGAGAAACTACGAGCAGTACTTC.

This chain joins TRBV9 and TRBJ1-1, with 8 bases that match TRBD1. Germline V gives CDR1 SGDLS, CDR2 YYNGEE. V was clipped by 4 bases and J by 5 bases; unmatched bases: 10. The CDR3 is made up of 15 amino acids. DNA for the CDR3: TGTGCCAGCAGCCGAGACAGGGGAAGGGGGACTGAAGCTTTCTTT. Its translation: CASSRDRGRGTEAFF.

This clonotype showed up many times. The chain uses TRBV9 and TRBJ2-7, with TRBD1 matching 10 bases. This CDR3 has 15 residues. CDR1 is SGDLS, CDR2 YYNGEE, per germline. V gave up 4 bases and J gave up 0 bases; unmatched junction bases: 4. The CDR3 spells CASSLTGGGSYEQYF. Written as DNA, the CDR3 is TGTGCCAGCAGCCTGACAGGGGGCGGCTCCTACGAGCAGTACTTC.